These 20 T cell receptor beta chains were all obtained from the same sample, sequenced in a study of technical replicates of blood from several donors. The method was immunoSEQ multiplex PCR; TCRdb's version includes in-frame clones alone and lacks a portion of them. The sample carries around 65,000 clones, approximately 86% recorded once. What was sequenced was PBMCs. The receptors were sampled from a human donor in good health. Some clones in this sample may be carry-over from other donors' samples.

The chain recombines TRBV4-1 with TRBJ2-6; 8 bases are a match to TRBD2. V was pared by 0 bases and J by 4 bases, with 17 bases of the junction left unmatched. Germline V gene lookup returns CDR1 MGHRA and CDR2 YSYEKL. This CDR3 is built from 21 residues. The CDR3 DNA follows: TGCGCCAGCAGCCAAGATACTTCGAGCGGGGGTCTTCCTCGGGGGGCCAACGTCCTGACTTTC. Encoded protein: CASSQDTSSGGLPRGANVLTF.

This chain joins TRBV7-2 and TRBJ2-3; the match to TRBD1 covers 11 bases. The CDR3 contains 16 residues. CDR1 is SGHTA, CDR2 FQGNSA, per germline. V was pared by 5 bases and J by 1 base, with 5 bases of the junction left unmatched. The CDR3 loop reads CASSKRTGGRTDTQYF. DNA for the CDR3: TGTGCCAGCAGCAAGCGGACAGGGGGCCGCACAGATACGCAGTATTTT.

This rearrangement joins TRBV7-8 to TRBJ2-7, with 9 positions matching TRBD1. Germline CDR1 reads SGHVS; CDR2 reads FQNEAQ. CDR3 length equals 14 residues. V dropped 5 bases and J dropped 3; count of bases not matched to a gene: 5. CDR3 nucleotides: TGTGCCAGCAGCCATCGACAGGGGGGCTACGAGCAGTACTTC. Protein sequence: CASSHRQGGYEQYF.

This clone was found many times. This chain links TRBV11-2 with TRBJ1-1; possibly TRBD1 for D (5 bases). Germline V gene data show CDR1 as SGHAT and CDR2 as FQNNGV. The V end was cut by 3 bases, the J end by 4 bases, with 18 bases between. The CDR3 extends over 16 amino acids. CDR3 in DNA: TGTGCCAGCAGCTTCCCCCGTGGGCAGGGCGGCACTGAAGCTTTCTTT. This codes for CASSFPRGQGGTEAFF.

The chain is built from TRBV19 and TRBJ2-5; 7 bases agree with TRBD2. From germline, CDR1 is LNHDA and CDR2 SQIVND (reference sequence). CDR3 length equals 16 residues. Unmatched junction bases numbered 12, after V lost 3 bases and J lost 5 bases. CDR3 DNA sequence: TGTGCCAGTAGTATCTCGGGCGGGAGTACGGGGGAGACCCAGTACTTC. Amino acids: CASSISGGSTGETQYF.

This sequence joins TRBV30 and TRBJ1-1; no reliable D call. V gave up 2 bases and J gave up 1 base, with 8 bases separating them. Germline V gene lookup returns CDR1 GTSNPN and CDR2 SVGIG (reference sequence). The CDR3 spans 13 residues. Written as DNA, the CDR3 is TGTGCCTGGAGTCCGGGTCCGAACACTGAAGCTTTCTTT. It codes for CAWSPGPNTEAFF. The full variable domain, in which reference TRBV30 and TRBJ1-1 provide the parts outside the CDR3, is SQTIHQWPATLVQPVGSPLSLECTVEGTSNPNLYWYRQAAGRGLQLLFYSVGIGQISSEVPQNLSASRPQDRQFILSSKKLLLSDSGFYLCAWSPGPNTEAFFGQGTRLTVV.

This sequence joins TRBV18 and TRBJ1-2; 9 nucleotides match TRBD1. The V gene end was trimmed by 3 bases and the J gene end by 4 bases; junction bases not matched to a gene: 3. Germline V gene sequence: CDR1 KGHSH, CDR2 LQKENI. The CDR3 consists of 14 residues. The CDR3, as DNA: TGTGCCAGCTCACCCGGGACAGGGTTCTATGGCTACACCTTC. Amino acid sequence: CASSPGTGFYGYTF.

CDR3 loop: CAWSVFGPANYGYTF. CDR3 coding DNA: TGTGCCTGGAGTGTATTTGGTCCGGCTAACTATGGCTACACCTTC. This rearrangement joins TRBV30 to TRBJ1-2, with D hard to call. V lost 0 bases and J 0 bases, leaving 11 bases between the germline ends. CDR1 is GTSNPN, CDR2 SVGIG, per germline (reference sequence). The CDR3 has 15 residues.

The gene calls are TRBV5-6 and TRBJ2-5; TRBD2 aligns across 12 bases. CDR1 and CDR2 (germline): SGHDT, YYEEEE. CDR3 size: 18 residues. V was clipped by 0 bases and J by 4 bases; unmatched bases: 10. The CDR3 DNA follows: TGTGCCAGCAGCTTGGGGTCTAGCGGGGGGGCCGGGGGAGAGACCCAGTACTTC. Its protein is CASSLGSSGGAGGETQYF. The full variable domain, completed using reference TRBV5-6 and TRBJ2-5, is DAGVTQSPTHLIKTRGQQVTLRCSPKSGHDTVSWYQQALGQGPQFIFQYYEEEERQRGNFPDRFSGHQFPNYSSELNVNALLLGDSALYLCASSLGSSGGAGGETQYFGPGTRLLVL.

The rearrangement joins TRBV5-8 to TRBJ1-2, with D maybe TRBD1 (6 bases). The germline V gene has CDR1 SGHTS and CDR2 YDEGEE. This CDR3 is built from 14 residues. With 3 bases removed from V and 8 bases from J, the gap between germline ends came to 17 bases. As DNA, the CDR3 is TGTGCCAGCAGCTGGGGCACCAGGGGCTGGGGCTACACCTTC. Protein product: CASSWGTRGWGYTF. The whole variable domain, filled in from reference TRBV5-8 and TRBJ1-2, reads EAGVTQSPTHLIKTRGQQATLRCSPISGHTSVYWYQQALGLGLQFLLWYDEGEERNRGNFPPRFSGRQFPNYSSELNVNALELEDSALYLCASSWGTRGWGYTFGSGTRLTVV.

The chain joins TRBV29-1 to TRBJ2-3; 14 positions match TRBD2. This CDR3 contains 16 residues. CDR1 is SQVTM, CDR2 ANQGSEA, per germline. The CDR3 here is CSIGGLAGEEADTQYF. The DNA for the CDR3 is TGCAGTATTGGGGGACTAGCGGGAGAGGAGGCAGATACGCAGTATTTT.

The chain couples TRBV7-2 to TRBJ1-5; D is possibly TRBD1 (5 bases). The CDR3 totals 15 residues. Germline V gives CDR1 SGHTA, CDR2 FQGNSA. The V gene lost 3 bases and the J gene lost 6 bases, with 15 bases spanning the gap. This CDR3 is CASSFDSGMGQPQHF. The CDR3 DNA sequence: TGTGCCAGCAGCTTCGACAGTGGAATGGGTCAGCCCCAGCATTTT.

The chain has TRBV4-1 and TRBJ1-1, with a tentative D call TRBD1 (6 bases). The germline V gene has CDR1 MGHRA and CDR2 YSYEKL. The CDR3 sequence is 15 residues long. Trimming shortened V by 0 bases and J by 5 bases, and 13 bases separated the two germline ends. DNA for the CDR3: TGCGCCAGCAGCCAAGATGGGCAGGGGTGGACTGAAGCTTTCTTT. This translates into CASSQDGQGWTEAFF.

This clone has just a few counts. V usage is TRBV29-1 and J usage is TRBJ1-1; D possibly corresponds to TRBD1 (5 bases). Germline V lookup: CDR1 SQVTM, CDR2 ANQGSEA. Trimming removed 6 bases at V and 0 bases at J, with 14 bases between. CDR3 length: 14 residues. The CDR3 loop is CSVVRGGVNTEAFF. The CDR3, as DNA: TGCAGCGTGGTAAGGGGCGGCGTGAACACTGAAGCTTTCTTT.

This sequence joins TRBV5-1 and TRBJ2-7, with 8 bases matching TRBD2. V trimming: 0 bases; J trimming: 5 bases; junction bases outside the gene matches: 4. CDR1 is SGHRS and CDR2 is YFSETQ in the germline V gene. CDR3 size: 14 residues. The CDR3 region is CASSLALAVNEQYF. The DNA of the CDR3 is TGCGCCAGCAGCTTGGCACTAGCGGTGAACGAGCAGTACTTC.

The rearrangement joins TRBV4-3 to TRBJ2-7, with no clear D. The CDR3 covers 13 residues. Germline CDR1 reads LGHNA; CDR2 reads YSLEER. The germline V and J ends were trimmed by 1 base and 5 bases, with 9 bases remaining between them. In DNA, the CDR3 is TGCGCCAGCAGCCAAGGTCCGGGTAACGAGCAGTACTTC. It specifies CASSQGPGNEQYF.

The rearrangement uses TRBV18 and TRBJ2-4; 7 nucleotides agree with TRBD1. There are 14 residues in the CDR3. Germline-derived CDR1 and CDR2 are KGHSH and LQKENI. V lost 5 bases to trimming and J lost 3 bases; unmatched junction nucleotides: 4. The CDR3, as DNA: TGTGCCAGCTCATCTGACAGGGTCAAAAACATTCAGTACTTC. Translation: CASSSDRVKNIQYF.

In this sample, this clone turned up a few times. The rearrangement uses TRBV29-1 and TRBJ2-7, with a possible D match to TRBD1 (6 bases). V was shortened by 4 bases and J by 0 bases, with 13 bases between the two germline ends. This CDR3 region has 14 residues. Germline values: CDR1 SQVTM, CDR2 ANQGSEA. The chain's CDR3 is CSVGGGYSSYEQYF. The CDR3 DNA reads TGCAGCGTTGGAGGGGGTTACAGCTCCTACGAGCAGTACTTC.

The chain employs TRBV9 and TRBJ2-2, with 9 bases aligning to TRBD2. V lost 1 base and J lost 6; bases outside the gene matches: 7. CDR3 length: 16 residues. Germline values: CDR1 SGDLS, CDR2 YYNGEE. CDR3 DNA: TGTGCCAGCAGCGTAAGGGCGGGAGGGCCGGCCGGGGAGCTGTTTTTT. It yields the protein CASSVRAGGPAGELFF.

The chain recombines TRBV7-9 with TRBJ2-5, with TRBD1 as a possible D gene (5 bases). This CDR3 contains 15 residues. Trimming left V 1 base short and J 1 base short, with 10 bases between. Germline V gene lookup returns CDR1 SEHNR and CDR2 FQNEAQ (reference sequence). The CDR3 region has the DNA TGTGCCAGCAGCTTAGGAAGGGGTAGCCAAGAGACCCAGTACTTC. Protein: CASSLGRGSQETQYF.